Listed below are T cell receptor beta chains from one sample, sequenced in a study of T cells in Graves' hyperthyroidism and ophthalmopathy. TCRdb called the multiplex PCR reads again in MiXCR, with one record for every CDR3 protein. Of fewer than 650,000 distinct CDR3 sequences listed, 40% to 50% are singletons. Sequencing input: peripheral blood or thyroid tissue (not recorded which). These receptor sequences come from an adult woman with Graves' disease, either hyperthyroidism or ophthalmopathy (not recorded which). CDR3s include the opening cysteine and the closing phenylalanine or tryptophan. A D gene is named only where the DNA matches it firmly. Part of the rows lack a size; the others show once, few, many or a class for expanded clones.

cdr3_length	d_call	clone_size	v_call	j_call	cdr3_aa	cdr3_nt
13	-	many	TRBV6-5	TRBJ2-5	CASSYGIQETQYF	TGTGCCAGCAGTTACGGAATCCAAGAGACCCAGTACTTC
13	-	many	TRBV6-1	TRBJ2-2	CASSWESTGELFF	TGTGCCAGCAGTTGGGAATCCACCGGGGAGCTGTTTTTT
14	TRBD1	-	TRBV24-1	TRBJ2-7	CATSDGQVPYEQYF	TGTGCCACCAGTGATGGACAGGTTCCGTACGAGCAGTACTTC
17	TRBD1	many	TRBV15	TRBJ1-1	CATSRDSSSTGGTEAFF	TGTGCCACCAGCAGAGATAGTTCTTCGACAGGGGGCACTGAAGCTTTCTTT
13	-	few	TRBV29-1	TRBJ2-7	CSVEGGPVYEQYF	TGCAGCGTTGAAGGGGGACCTGTCTACGAGCAGTACTTC
15	-	-	TRBV14	TRBJ1-6	CASSQDPGGRSPLHF	TGTGCCAGCAGCCAAGATCCGGGGGGACGATCACCCCTCCACTTT
14	-	-	TRBV4-1	TRBJ2-7	CASSHLGKVYEQCF	TGCGCCAGCAGCCACCTAGGAAAAGTCTACGAGCAGTGCTTC
15	-	few	TRBV6-1	TRBJ1-1	CASILLAGRNTEAFF	TGTGCCAGCATCCTATTGGCAGGGCGGAACACTGAAGCTTTCTTT
14	-	many	TRBV11-2	TRBJ2-5	CASSPGRSGETQYF	TGTGCCAGCAGCCCAGGGAGGAGTGGAGAGACCCAGTACTTC
16	-	-	TRBV6-5	TRBJ2-2	CASSYLSRGDTGELFF	TGTGCCAGCAGTTACCTTTCGAGAGGCGACACCGGGGAGCTGTTTTTT
17	-	many	TRBV9	TRBJ2-6	CASSEQVTYSGANVLTF	TGTGCCAGCAGCGAACAGGTCACCTATTCTGGGGCCAACGTCCTGACTTTC
15	-	many	TRBV12-5	TRBJ2-5	CASRRGGTNDETQYF	TGTGCTAGTAGAAGGGGGGGGACGAATGACGAGACCCAGTACTTC
14	-	many	TRBV20-1	TRBJ2-7	CSAPGAGKVYEQYF	TGCAGTGCCCCCGGGGCGGGAAAGGTATACGAGCAGTACTTC
14	-	-	TRBV15	TRBJ2-7	CASSLYGRRDEQYF	TGTGCCAGCAGCTTATATGGACGTAGGGACGAGCAGTACTTC
16	-	many	TRBV19	TRBJ2-7	CASSRGQPPHSYEQYF	TGTGCCAGTAGTCGTGGACAGCCCCCTCACTCCTACGAGCAGTACTTC
16	-	-	TRBV7-9	TRBJ1-2	CASSPTTGIYNYGYTF	TGTGCCAGCAGCCCTACCACAGGGATATACAACTATGGCTACACCTTC
15	TRBD1	-	TRBV7-2	TRBJ2-7	CASSPPGDRDYEQYF	TGTGCCAGCAGCCCTCCCGGGGACAGGGACTACGAGCAGTACTTC
13	-	many	TRBV9	TRBJ2-6	CASSVPGANVLTF	TGTGCCAGCAGCGTGCCTGGGGCCAACGTCCTGACTTTC
14	TRBD1	-	TRBV4-3	TRBJ2-5	CASSKRTGGETQYF	TGCGCCAGCAGTAAAAGGACAGGGGGAGAGACCCAGTACTTC
15	-	once	TRBV14	TRBJ1-5	CASSSRTVSNQPQHF	TGTGCCAGCAGCTCCCGGACAGTTAGCAATCAGCCCCAGCATTTT
12	-	few	TRBV20-1	TRBJ2-5	CSAVDFRGTQYF	TGCAGTGCCGTCGACTTTCGGGGGACCCAGTACTTC
15	-	few	TRBV6-1	TRBJ2-7	CASSEAGGGPYEQYF	TGTGCCAGCAGTGAAGCGGGCGGGGGCCCCTACGAGCAGTACTTC
13	-	many	TRBV19	TRBJ1-5	CASRSLSDQPQHF	TGTGCCAGTAGATCATTAAGTGATCAGCCCCAGCATTTT
14	TRBD2	-	TRBV7-9	TRBJ2-3	CASSTAGAADTQYF	TGTGCCAGCAGCACAGCGGGAGCCGCAGATACGCAGTATTTT
12	TRBD1	few	TRBV7-6	TRBJ2-7	CASSLTGHEQYF	TGTGCCAGCAGCTTGACAGGGCACGAGCAGTACTTC
19	TRBD1	-	TRBV6-1	TRBJ1-6	CASSRFGQGGQETNSPLHF	TGTGCCAGCAGCCGATTTGGACAGGGGGGCCAAGAGACAAATTCACCCCTCCACTTT
15	TRBD1	-	TRBV2	TRBJ2-7	CASSAQGARPYEQYF	TGTGCCAGCAGTGCTCAGGGGGCGAGACCGTACGAGCAGTACTTC
15	TRBD2	-	TRBV7-2	TRBJ2-5	CASSLPTSGGETQYF	TGTGCCAGCAGCTTACCGACTAGCGGGGGGGAGACCCAGTACTTC